This T cell receptor (beta chain) was captured by sequencing in a study of identical twins. Study-wide findings and caveats: Low generation-probability sequences were in excess among twin-shared out-of-frame alpha sequences.

From the 5' RACE reads, TCRdb called clonotypes with MiXCR, one entry per CDR3 protein. The sample has 200,000 to 250,000 distinct CDR3 sequences, roughly 7% seen once. This CDR3 spans 15 amino acids. V lost 3 bases, J lost 4 bases, and 7 bases stayed unmatched. Germline V lookup: CDR1 MGHDK, CDR2 SYGVNS. This clonotype appeared a few times. Its antigen is not identified. In addition, the sample was reused for a study of yellow fever vaccine responses in identical twins.

This chain uses TRBV25-1 with TRBJ1-1, with 8 nucleotides matching TRBD1. This sequence originates from a young woman in good health. The specimen was memory (CD45RO+) T cells sorted from blood. The CDR3 spells CASSDLRGLSTEAFF. The DNA of the CDR3 is TGTGCCAGCAGTGATCTCAGGGGGCTCAGCACTGAAGCTTTCTTT.